A single sample is the source of the 7 T cell receptor beta chains below, sequenced in a study of response to subunit inactivated influenza vaccine. Via MiXCR, TCRdb re-called the RT-PCR reads, giving one row per CDR3 protein. Counted here are around 180,000 distinct CDR3 sequences, around 8.8% occurring once; the ten biggest clones make up roughly a tenth. Source: non-naive T cells sorted from PBMCs, taken on the day of vaccination. The receptors shown here come from a man aged 50 to 60 who received an inactivated influenza vaccine.

This clonotype has more than one count but fewer than ten. The rearrangement links TRBV5-1 to TRBJ2-1; D ambiguous. CDR3 size: 14 residues. The V and J ends lost 0 bases and 2 bases respectively, with 6 bases between them. The V gene's germline CDR1 is SGHRS and CDR2 YFSETQ. The CDR3 DNA follows: TGCGCCAGCAGCTTGGCCGTAGCCTACAATGAGCAGTTCTTC. Translating it yields CASSLAVAYNEQFF.

This clonotype was recorded a few times. V gene TRBV2 combines with J gene TRBJ2-7, with TRBD1 matching over 9 bases. The CDR3 is made up of 12 amino acids. The germline gives CDR1 SNHLY, CDR2 FYNNEI. Germline trimming cut 4 bases from V and 5 bases from J; bases unmatched to any gene: 0. CDR3 nucleotides: TGTGCCAGCAGTGGGACAGGGGACGAGCAGTACTTC. This encodes CASSGTGDEQYF. Drawing the rest from reference TRBV2 and TRBJ2-7, the complete variable domain is EPEVTQTPSHQVTQMGQEVILRCVPISNHLYFYWYRQILGQKVEFLVSFYNNEISEKSEIFDDQFSVERPDGSNFTLKIRSTKLEDSAMYFCASSGTGDEQYFGPGTRLTVT.

This clonotype was counted a few times. The rearrangement links TRBV4-2 to TRBJ2-1, with 9 bases identical to TRBD1. Germline values: CDR1 LGHNA, CDR2 YNFKEQ. This CDR3 is built from 18 residues. V was pared by 4 bases and J by 3 bases, with 13 bases of the junction left unmatched. The CDR3 protein is CASSREPPTGGFYNEQFF. In nucleotides, the CDR3 is TGTGCCAGCAGCCGAGAGCCCCCCACAGGGGGCTTCTACAATGAGCAGTTCTTC.

This clonotype was counted between two and nine times. The V and J genes are TRBV5-1 and TRBJ2-1; TRBD2 is a possible D gene (6 bases). The CDR3 runs to 17 residues. CDR1 and CDR2 (germline): SGHRS, YFSETQ. V shed 0 bases and J shed 10 bases, with 23 bases lying between them. The DNA for the CDR3 is TGCGCCAGCAGCTTGGGAAGAACCGGGGCTGGGGGGAGAGAGCAGTTCTTC. Encoded protein: CASSLGRTGAGGREQFF.

This clonotype was recorded once. One end of the junction fails to match germline, which may point to a read error. The V call is TRBV6-2 or TRBV6-3, the J call TRBJ2-5; D unclear. The CDR3 has 16 amino acids. Germline CDR1 and CDR2: MNHEY and SVGEGT. The CDR3 reads CAGSYSGSRPQETQYF. The CDR3 region has the DNA TGTGCCGGCAGTTACTCGGGTTCGCGTCCCCAAGAGACCCAGTACTTC.

This clonotype has more than one count but fewer than ten. J is TRBJ2-7 and V is TRBV28, with TRBD2 as a possible D gene (5 bases). The V gene's germline CDR1 is MDHEN and CDR2 SYDVKM. Trimming stripped 6 bases from V and 5 bases from J, with 11 bases between. The CDR3 has 12 residues. The CDR3 loop reads CASRDWNHEQYF. CDR3 bases: TGTGCCAGCAGGGACTGGAACCACGAGCAGTACTTC.

In its sample, this clonotype was seen a few times. This rearrangement joins TRBV10-3 to TRBJ2-5, with 9 bases lining up with TRBD2. This CDR3 contains 14 residues. The V segment lost 6 bases and the J segment 4 bases; nucleotides outside the gene matches: 6. The germline V gene has CDR1 ENHRY and CDR2 SYGVKD. The DNA for the CDR3 is TGTGCCATCAGCGGGCAGACTAGCGGAGAGACCCAGTACTTC. This gives the protein CAISGQTSGETQYF.